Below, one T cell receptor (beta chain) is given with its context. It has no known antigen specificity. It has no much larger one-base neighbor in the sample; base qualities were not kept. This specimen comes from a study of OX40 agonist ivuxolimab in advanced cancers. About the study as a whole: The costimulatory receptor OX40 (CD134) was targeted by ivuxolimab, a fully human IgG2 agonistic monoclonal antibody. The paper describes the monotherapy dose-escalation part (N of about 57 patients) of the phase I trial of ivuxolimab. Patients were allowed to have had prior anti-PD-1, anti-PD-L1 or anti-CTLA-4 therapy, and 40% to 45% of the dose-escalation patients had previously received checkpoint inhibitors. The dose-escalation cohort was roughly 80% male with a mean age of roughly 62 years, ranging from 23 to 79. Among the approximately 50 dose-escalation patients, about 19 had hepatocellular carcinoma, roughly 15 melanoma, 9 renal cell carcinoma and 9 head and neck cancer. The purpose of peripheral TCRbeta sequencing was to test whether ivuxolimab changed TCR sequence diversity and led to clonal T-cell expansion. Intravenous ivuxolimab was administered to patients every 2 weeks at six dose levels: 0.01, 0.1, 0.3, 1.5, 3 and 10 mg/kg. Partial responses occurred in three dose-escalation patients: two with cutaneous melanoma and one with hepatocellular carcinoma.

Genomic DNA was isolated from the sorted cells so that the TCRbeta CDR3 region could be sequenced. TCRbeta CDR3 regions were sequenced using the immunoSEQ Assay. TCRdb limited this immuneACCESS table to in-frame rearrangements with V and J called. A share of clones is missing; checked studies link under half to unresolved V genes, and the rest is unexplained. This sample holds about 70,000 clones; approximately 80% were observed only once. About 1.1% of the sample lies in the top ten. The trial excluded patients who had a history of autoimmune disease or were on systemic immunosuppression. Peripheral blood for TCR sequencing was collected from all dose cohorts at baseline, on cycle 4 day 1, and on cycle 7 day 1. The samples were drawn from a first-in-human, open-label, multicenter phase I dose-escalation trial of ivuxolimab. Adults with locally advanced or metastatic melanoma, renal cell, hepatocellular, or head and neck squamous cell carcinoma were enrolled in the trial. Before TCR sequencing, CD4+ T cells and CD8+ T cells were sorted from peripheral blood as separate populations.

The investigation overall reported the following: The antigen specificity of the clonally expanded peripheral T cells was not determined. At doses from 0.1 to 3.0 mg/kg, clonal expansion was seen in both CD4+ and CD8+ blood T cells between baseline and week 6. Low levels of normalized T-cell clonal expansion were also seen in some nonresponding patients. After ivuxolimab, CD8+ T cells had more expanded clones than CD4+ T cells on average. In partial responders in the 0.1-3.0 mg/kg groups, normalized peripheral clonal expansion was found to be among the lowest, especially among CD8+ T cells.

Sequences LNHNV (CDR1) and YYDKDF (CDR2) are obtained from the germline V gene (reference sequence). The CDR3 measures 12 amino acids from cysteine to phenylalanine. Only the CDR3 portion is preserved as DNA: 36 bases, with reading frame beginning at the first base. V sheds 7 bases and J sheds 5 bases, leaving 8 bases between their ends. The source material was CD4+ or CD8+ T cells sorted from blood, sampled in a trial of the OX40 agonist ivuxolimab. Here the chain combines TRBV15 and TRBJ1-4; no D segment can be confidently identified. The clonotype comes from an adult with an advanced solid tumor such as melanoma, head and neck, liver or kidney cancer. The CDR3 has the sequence CATTRRNEKLFF. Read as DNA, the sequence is TGTGCCACCACCCGCCGAAATGAAAAACTGTTTTTT.